These 25 T cell receptor beta chains originate from one sample sequenced in a study of blood T cell repertoires in COVID-19. Only in-frame clones appear in the TCRdb table, and some are missing; sequencing was by immunoSEQ multiplex PCR. The table includes some 150,000 clones, approximately 86% detected once. The specimen sequenced was peripheral blood. The receptor set was obtained from a man aged 65 to 85 with acute or convalescent COVID-19.

The gene calls are TRBV7-6 and TRBJ2-2, with D possibly being TRBD2 (9 bases). The CDR3 extends over 18 amino acids. Trimming pared 0 bases from V and 7 bases from J, leaving 21 bases between. Germline-derived CDR1 and CDR2 are SGHVS and FNYEAQ. CDR3 bases: TGTGCCAGCAGCTTAGCTACAGGGGGTAGCGGGAGAAGCGGGGAGCTGTTTTTT. This sequence encodes CASSLATGGSGRSGELFF.

The J gene is TRBJ2-5, the V gene TRBV11-3; TRBD1 matches at 7 bases. Germline V gives CDR1 SGHNT, CDR2 YENEEA. The CDR3 totals 13 residues. The V gene end was trimmed by 4 bases and the J gene end by 2 bases; junction bases not matched to a gene: 1. The CDR3 loop reads CASSSGQQETQYF. The CDR3 DNA is TGTGCCAGCAGCTCGGGACAGCAAGAGACCCAGTACTTC. The whole variable domain, remainder taken from reference TRBV11-3 and TRBJ2-5, is EAGVVQSPRYKIIEKKQPVAFWCNPISGHNTLYWYLQNLGQGPELLIRYENEEAVDDSQLPKDRFSAERLKGVDSTLKIQPAELGDSAVYLCASSSGQQETQYFGPGTRLLVL.

The gene calls are TRBV7-9 and TRBJ1-5; 9 bases align to TRBD1. The junction had 13 bases not matched to a gene; V was cut back by 5 bases and J by 2 bases. The CDR3 totals 18 residues. Germline V gene lookup returns CDR1 SEHNR and CDR2 FQNEAQ (reference sequence). In DNA form, the CDR3 reads TGTGCCAGCAGCCCTGGGACAGGGACCTTGGAAGGCAATCAGCCCCAGCATTTT. Its protein is CASSPGTGTLEGNQPQHF.

The chain links TRBV23-1 to TRBJ2-3; 11 bases are a match to TRBD2. TRBV23-1 is noted as an ORF with a role that remains uncertain. The V and J ends lost 7 bases and 8 bases, in that order; junction bases with no gene match: 8. CDR3 length: 14 amino acids. The CDR3 DNA sequence: TGCGCCAGCAAACGACTAGCGGGAAGGGGTACGCAGTATTTT. The encoded protein is CASKRLAGRGTQYF.

The genes are TRBV7-2 and TRBJ2-4; D uncertain. Trimming left V 8 bases short and J 4 bases short, with 9 bases between. The CDR3 spans 12 residues. CDR1 is SGHTA, CDR2 FQGNSA, per germline. For the CDR3, the DNA is TGTGCCAGCTCCCCCCAGAAAAACATTCAGTACTTC. This sequence encodes CASSPQKNIQYF.

V is TRBV14 and J is TRBJ2-1, with D possibly being TRBD2 (5 bases). CDR1 and CDR2 from the germline V gene are SGHDN and FVKESK. The ends were cut back, 3 bases at V and 8 bases at J, with 23 bases in the middle. The length of the CDR3 is 17 residues. This CDR3 is CASSHYPGSLLDHEQFF. The CDR3 DNA reads TGTGCCAGCAGCCACTATCCGGGATCGTTATTGGACCATGAGCAGTTCTTC. Looking up the rest from reference TRBV14 and TRBJ2-1 gives the full variable domain: EAGVTQFPSHSVIEKGQTVTLRCDPISGHDNLYWYRRVMGKEIKFLLHFVKESKQDESGMPNNRFLAERTGGTYSTLKVQPAELEDSGVYFCASSHYPGSLLDHEQFFGPGTRLTVL.

The gene calls are TRBV7-2 and TRBJ2-3; 12 nucleotides align to TRBD2. With 4 bases clipped from V and 0 bases from J, the junction kept 2 bases outside the gene matches. The CDR3 length is 16 residues. Germline V gene data show CDR1 as SGHTA and CDR2 as FQGNSA. The CDR3 region is CASSSGLAGSTDTQYF. The CDR3 DNA sequence: TGTGCCAGCAGCTCAGGACTAGCGGGAAGCACAGATACGCAGTATTTT.

The V and J genes are TRBV7-2 and TRBJ2-2; 7 positions match TRBD2. CDR3 size: 16 residues. The germline V gene encodes CDR1 SGHTA and CDR2 FQGNSA. V lost 4 bases and J lost 3; bases outside the gene matches: 8. This CDR3 is CASSSWAGVDTGELFF. CDR3 sequence (DNA): TGTGCCAGCAGCTCGTGGGCGGGAGTCGACACCGGGGAGCTGTTTTTT.

As DNA, the CDR3 is TGTGCCAGCAGTGAAGGGGCAGGGGGCCATTTT. Translating gives CASSEGAGGHF. The rearrangement uses TRBV2 and TRBJ1-5, with TRBD1 matching 8 bases. The CDR3 contains 11 residues. V shed 1 base, J shed 16 bases, and the junction held 3 bases outside the gene matches. Germline V lookup: CDR1 SNHLY, CDR2 FYNNEI.

The J gene is TRBJ2-3, the V gene TRBV6-1; 7 bases are shared with TRBD2. Germline CDR1 is MNHNS and CDR2 is SASEGT. Trimming took 1 base from V and 5 from J; bases not matched to a gene: 12. The CDR3 is 17 residues long. The CDR3 DNA reads TGTGCCAGCAGTGAAGAGACTAGCCGATACTACGGAGATACGCAGTATTTT. Its protein is CASSEETSRYYGDTQYF.

This chain connects TRBV29-1 to TRBJ1-2; possible D gene TRBD1, 6 bases. The ends were cut back, 7 bases at V and 7 bases at J, with 13 bases in the middle. Germline loops: CDR1 SQVTM, CDR2 ANQGSEA. The CDR3 totals 11 residues. Written as DNA, the CDR3 is TGCAGCGCCGGGACACGGGGTGGCTACACCTTC. This sequence encodes CSAGTRGGYTF.

The J gene is TRBJ1-3, the V gene TRBV7-8, with D perhaps matching TRBD1 (6 bases). CDR3 length: 14 amino acids. V lost 5 bases to trimming and J lost 2 bases, with 10 bases between them. Germline CDR1 SGHVS, CDR2 FQNEAQ. The CDR3 region is CASSQQGPGNTIYF. The DNA of the CDR3 is TGTGCCAGCAGCCAACAGGGTCCTGGAAACACCATATATTTT.

This clone appeared a few times. The chain employs TRBV9 and TRBJ1-6; 11 nucleotides line up with TRBD1. There are 19 residues in the CDR3. Germline assignment: CDR1 SGDLS and CDR2 YYNGEE. The J segment lost 9 bases and the V segment lost 1 base, leaving 15 bases of the junction unmatched. For the CDR3, the DNA is TGTGCCAGCAGCGTATTTGATGGGGGGACAGGGGGAGTGACTTCACCCCTCCACTTT. Amino acid sequence: CASSVFDGGTGGVTSPLHF. Full variable domain (outside the CDR3, taken from reference TRBV9 and TRBJ1-6): DSGVTQTPKHLITATGQRVTLRCSPRSGDLSVYWYQQSLDQGLQFLIQYYNGEERAKGNILERFSAQQFPDLHSELNLSSLELGDSALYFCASSVFDGGTGGVTSPLHFGNGTRLTVT.

This chain joins TRBV4-1 and TRBJ2-5, with TRBD1 matching 8 bases. The germline V gene has CDR1 MGHRA and CDR2 YSYEKL. Germline trimming cut 4 bases from V and 5 bases from J; bases unmatched to any gene: 9. The CDR3 consists of 15 residues. CDR3 amino acids: CASSPGTGLRETQYF. CDR3 in DNA: TGCGCCAGCAGCCCCGGGACAGGTCTACGGGAGACCCAGTACTTC.

The chain has TRBV6-5 and TRBJ2-2; 8 bases map to TRBD2. V dropped 8 bases and J dropped 5; count of bases not matched to a gene: 10. The CDR3 spans 15 residues. The germline CDR1 and CDR2 sequences are MNHEY and SVGAGI. For the CDR3, the DNA is TGTGCCAGCGTCTTATACCTAGCGGGTACCGGGGAGCTGTTTTTT. Encoded protein: CASVLYLAGTGELFF.

Here the CDR3 DNA reads TGTGCCAGTAGTATATTCCCGGGAGCGGGAGAGACCCAGTACTTC. Its translation is CASSIFPGAGETQYF. The chain is built from TRBV19 and TRBJ2-5; TRBD2 might be the D (6 bases). CDR1 LNHDA and CDR2 SQIVND come from the germline V gene (reference sequence). The CDR3 covers 15 residues. The germline V and J ends were trimmed by 2 bases and 4 bases, with 14 bases remaining between them.

The V gene is TRBV5-8, the J gene TRBJ2-2; D not certain. This CDR3 has 15 amino acids. Germline loops: CDR1 SGHTS, CDR2 YDEGEE. V was shortened by 0 bases and J by 7 bases, with 13 bases between the two germline ends. The chain's CDR3 is CASSLVPGSGGELFF. The CDR3 region has the DNA TGTGCCAGCAGCTTGGTGCCAGGCAGTGGCGGGGAGCTGTTTTTT.

The rearrangement uses TRBV11-3 and TRBJ2-7; perhaps TRBD1 as D (5 bases). CDR1 SGHNT and CDR2 YENEEA come from the germline V gene. Trimming shortened V by 3 bases and J by 5 bases, and 11 bases separated the two germline ends. The CDR3 extends over 13 amino acids. The CDR3 loop is CASSFAGWDEQYF. DNA of the CDR3: TGTGCCAGCAGCTTCGCAGGGTGGGACGAGCAGTACTTC.

This clone was detected once. The rearrangement joins TRBV3-1 (or the pseudogene TRBV3-2) to TRBJ2-1, with 8 bases that match TRBD2. Germline V gene sequence: CDR1 LGHDT, CDR2 YNNKEL (reference sequence). The CDR3 consists of 18 residues. Trimming at V came to 2 bases and at J to 1 base, leaving 10 bases not matched to a gene. CDR3 amino acids: CASSQRGGGYPSYNEQFF. In DNA, the CDR3 is TGTGCCAGCAGCCAACGGGGGGGCGGGTACCCTTCCTACAATGAGCAGTTCTTC.

This clone appeared once. V usage is TRBV28 and J usage is TRBJ2-1; TRBD2 agrees at 10 bases. Germline assignment: CDR1 MDHEN and CDR2 SYDVKM. The CDR3 is 16 amino acids. Germline trimming cut 3 bases from V and 0 bases from J; bases unmatched to any gene: 2. DNA for the CDR3: TGTGCCAGCAGTTTTCTAGCGGGGGACTCCTACAATGAGCAGTTCTTC. Protein sequence: CASSFLAGDSYNEQFF.

The chain couples TRBV3-1 (or the pseudogene TRBV3-2) to TRBJ2-5, with D perhaps matching TRBD1 (6 bases). The CDR3 spans 15 residues. V lost 3 bases and J 1 base, leaving 12 bases between the germline ends. Germline CDR1 LGHDT, CDR2 YNNKEL (reference sequence). CDR3 protein: CASSQFPGVQETQYF. DNA for the CDR3: TGTGCCAGCAGCCAGTTTCCAGGGGTCCAAGAGACCCAGTACTTC.

This clone was counted once. The rearrangement links TRBV24-1 to TRBJ2-2; the D gene is possibly TRBD1 (7 bases). V lost 7 bases to trimming and J lost 4 bases, with 12 bases between them. CDR1 is KGHDR and CDR2 is SFDVKD in the germline V gene. The CDR3 totals 14 residues. This chain's CDR3 is CATRSGGGTGELFF. The CDR3 coding sequence is TGTGCCACCAGGTCAGGGGGAGGCACCGGGGAGCTGTTTTTT.

CDR3: CASSETAQGFEQFF. CDR3 nucleotide sequence: TGTGCCAGCAGTGAAACGGCCCAGGGTTTTGAGCAGTTCTTC. The chain combines TRBV2 with TRBJ2-1, with D possibly being TRBD1 (5 bases). In germline, CDR1 is SNHLY, CDR2 FYNNEI. Trimming left V 2 bases short and J 9 bases short, with 14 bases between. The CDR3 has 14 residues.

The CDR3 region has the DNA TGCGCCAGCAGCTTTTCGACAGGGAGGACTAATGAAAAACTGTTTTTT. Translating it yields CASSFSTGRTNEKLFF. The V gene is TRBV5-1, the J gene TRBJ1-4; 7 positions match TRBD1. CDR3 length equals 16 residues. With 2 bases clipped from V and 2 bases from J, the junction kept 6 bases outside the gene matches. Germline lookup yields CDR1 SGHRS and CDR2 YFSETQ. Full variable domain (missing parts from reference TRBV5-1 and TRBJ1-4): KAGVTQTPRYLIKTRGQQVTLSCSPISGHRSVSWYQQTPGQGLQFLFEYFSETQRNKGNFPGRFSGRQFSNSRSEMNVSTLELGDSALYLCASSFSTGRTNEKLFFGSGTQLSVL.

This clone was picked up a small number of times. This same CDR3 is encoded by further DNA sequences in the sample. This chain links TRBV27 with TRBJ1-2; TRBD1 might be the D (6 bases). Between the trimmed V and J ends, which lost 6 bases and 6 bases, there was a span of 20 bases. This CDR3 spans 15 amino acids. The germline V gene encodes CDR1 MNHEY and CDR2 SMNVEV (reference sequence). CDR3 DNA: TGTGCCAGCAGGGGGGGGGCCGGGGTTAGGCATGGCTACACCTTC. Encoded protein: CASRGGAGVRHGYTF.